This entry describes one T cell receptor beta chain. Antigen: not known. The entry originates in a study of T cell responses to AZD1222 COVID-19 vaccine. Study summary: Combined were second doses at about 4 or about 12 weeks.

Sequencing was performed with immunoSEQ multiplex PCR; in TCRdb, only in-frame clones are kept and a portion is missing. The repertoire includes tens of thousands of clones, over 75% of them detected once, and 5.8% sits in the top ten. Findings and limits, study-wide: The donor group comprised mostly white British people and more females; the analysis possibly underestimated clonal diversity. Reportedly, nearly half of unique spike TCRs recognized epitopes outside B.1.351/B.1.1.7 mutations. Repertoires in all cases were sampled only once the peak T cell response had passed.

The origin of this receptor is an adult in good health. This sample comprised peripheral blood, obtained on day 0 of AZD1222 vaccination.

The CDR3 reads CASGLEGENTEAFF. The CDR3 DNA follows: TGTGCTAGTGGTTTGGAGGGGGAGAACACTGAAGCTTTCTTT. V gene TRBV12-5 combines with J gene TRBJ1-1, with TRBD1 as a possible D gene (6 bases). Germline CDR1 and CDR2: LGHNT and FRNRAP. Trimming shortened V by 1 base and J by 1 base, and 7 bases separated the two germline ends. There are 14 residues in the CDR3.